This TCR beta chain was captured in a study of blood T cell repertoires in COVID-19. The method was immunoSEQ multiplex PCR; TCRdb's version includes in-frame clones alone and lacks a portion of them. The table lists about 160,000 clones, roughly 84% of them singletons. This clone was seen more than once but under ten times. The same CDR3 arises from other DNA sequences in this sample as well. The CDR3 runs 14 residues. V gave up 1 base and J gave up 0 bases, with 8 bases separating them. Germline V CDR1 and CDR2: SGHNT, YYREEE (reference sequence). The sample taken for sequencing was peripheral blood. The chain carries TRBV5-4 and TRBJ2-7; perhaps TRBD1 as D (5 bases). The sequence was collected from a woman of 80 years or more with active or convalescent COVID-19. This chain's CDR3 is CASSLTGSSYEQYF. The DNA for the CDR3 is TGTGCCAGCAGCTTGACAGGATCCTCCTACGAGCAGTACTTC.